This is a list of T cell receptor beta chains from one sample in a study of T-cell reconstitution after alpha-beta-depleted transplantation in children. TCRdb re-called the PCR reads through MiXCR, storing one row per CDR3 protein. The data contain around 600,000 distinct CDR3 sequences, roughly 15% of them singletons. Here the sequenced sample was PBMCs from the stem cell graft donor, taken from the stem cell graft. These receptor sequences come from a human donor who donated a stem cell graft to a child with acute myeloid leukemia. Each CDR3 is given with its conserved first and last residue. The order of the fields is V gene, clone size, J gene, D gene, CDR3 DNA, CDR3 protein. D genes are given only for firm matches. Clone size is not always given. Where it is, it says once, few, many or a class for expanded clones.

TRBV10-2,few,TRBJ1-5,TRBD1,TGCGCCAGCAGTGGCGGGACAGGGTGGCAGCCCCAGCATTTT,CASSGGTGWQPQHF
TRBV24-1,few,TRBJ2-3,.,TGTGCCACCGTAGAAGATACGCAGTATTTT,CATVEDTQYF
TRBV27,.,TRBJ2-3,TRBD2,TGTGCCAGCAGTCACGGGACTAGCGGTTTCCCAGATACGCAGTATTTT,CASSHGTSGFPDTQYF
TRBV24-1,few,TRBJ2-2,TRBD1,TGTGCCACCAGTGATCTGACAGGGACGATGAGCGGGGAGCTGTTTTTT,CATSDLTGTMSGELFF
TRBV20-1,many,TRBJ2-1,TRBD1,TGCAGTGCTAGAGTATATCGGGGGACAGGGGTTTCCTACAATGAGCAGTTCTTC,CSARVYRGTGVSYNEQFF
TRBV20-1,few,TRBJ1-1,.,TGCAGTGCTAGAGGGCGGGCGCCTTGGGACACTGAAGCTTTCTTT,CSARGRAPWDTEAFF
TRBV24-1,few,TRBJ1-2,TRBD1,TGTGCCACCAGTGATGAGGGACAGGGAGACTATGGCTACACCTTC,CATSDEGQGDYGYTF
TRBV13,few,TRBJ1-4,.,TGTGCCAGCAGCCCGTTGGCTGGTGCAACTAATGAAAAACTGTTTTTT,CASSPLAGATNEKLFF
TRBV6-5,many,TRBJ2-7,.,TGTGCCAGCAGTTACCCGCTAGGTCTCTACGAGCAGTACTTC,CASSYPLGLYEQYF
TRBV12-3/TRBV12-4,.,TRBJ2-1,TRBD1,TGTGCCCTACAGGGGTCCTACAATGAGCAGTTCTTC,CALQGSYNEQFF
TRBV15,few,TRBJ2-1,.,TGTGCCACCAGCAGAGATCGCGACTACGTCTACAATGAGCAGTTCTTC,CATSRDRDYVYNEQFF
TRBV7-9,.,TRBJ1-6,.,TGTGCCAGCAGTGGGGGGGGGACGAATAATTCACCCCTCCACTTT,CASSGGGTNNSPLHF
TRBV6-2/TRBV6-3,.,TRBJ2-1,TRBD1,TGTGCCAGCAGGGACAGGTCCACCTACAATGAGCAGTTCTTC,CASRDRSTYNEQFF
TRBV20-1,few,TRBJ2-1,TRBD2,TGCAGTGCTAGAGATCGGGAGGGCCTGAAATACAATGAGCAGTTCTTC,CSARDREGLKYNEQFF
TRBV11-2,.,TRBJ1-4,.,TGTGCCAGCAGCTCACAGGCGGGGGTTAATGAAAAACTGTTTTTT,CASSSQAGVNEKLFF
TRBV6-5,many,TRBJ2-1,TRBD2,TGTGCCAGCAGTTACGGGTCGGCGGGGGTGGGTGAGCAGTTCTTC,CASSYGSAGVGEQFF
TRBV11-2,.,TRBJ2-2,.,TGTGCCAGCGTGATGGGCAGGGCCGGGGAGCTGTTTTTT,CASVMGRAGELFF
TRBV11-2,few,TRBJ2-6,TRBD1,TGTGCCAGCAGCCCCCGGACAGGGAAAAGGTCTGGGGCCAACGTCCTGACTTTC,CASSPRTGKRSGANVLTF
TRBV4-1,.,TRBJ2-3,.,TGCGCCAGCAGCCAGGGGTTAGCCTACCGGCTCACAGATACGCAGTATTTT,CASSQGLAYRLTDTQYF
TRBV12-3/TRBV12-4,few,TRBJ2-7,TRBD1,TGTGCCAGCAGTATCCGGGACAGGGCCTACGAGCAGTACTTC,CASSIRDRAYEQYF
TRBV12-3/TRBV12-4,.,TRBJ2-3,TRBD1,TGTGCCAGCTCCCCCCAATGGGGACAGGGTGGAGATACGCAGTATTTT,CASSPQWGQGGDTQYF
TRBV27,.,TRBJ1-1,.,TGTGCCCGGCCGGGGAGGGGGAGGGGAACTGAAGCTTTCTTT,CARPGRGRGTEAFF
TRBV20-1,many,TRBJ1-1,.,TGCAGTGCTAGAGGCCGACAGCCGGAAGTGGACACTGAAGCTTTCTTT,CSARGRQPEVDTEAFF
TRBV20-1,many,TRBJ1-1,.,TGCAGTGCTAGAGATAGGGACGGAGGCATGAACACTGAAGCTTTCTTT,CSARDRDGGMNTEAFF
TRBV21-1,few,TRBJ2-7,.,TGTGCCAGCAGCGAATCTAGCGGGGGGTCCTCCTACGAGCAGTACTTC,CASSESSGGSSYEQYF
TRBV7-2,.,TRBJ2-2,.,TGTGCCAGCAGCGCGGGGACAGAGGTCGCCACCGGGGAGCTGTTTTTT,CASSAGTEVATGELFF
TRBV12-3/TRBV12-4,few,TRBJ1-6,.,TGTGCCACTATAAAGGGGGAGGGGAATTCACCCCTCCACTTT,CATIKGEGNSPLHF
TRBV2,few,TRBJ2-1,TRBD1,TGTGCCAGCAGTGGGGACAGCGACTACAATGAGCAGTTCTTC,CASSGDSDYNEQFF
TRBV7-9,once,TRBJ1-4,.,TGTGCCAGCAGCCCGGGGAGCGGTAATGAAAAACTGTTTTTT,CASSPGSGNEKLFF
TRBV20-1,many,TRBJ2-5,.,TGCAGTGCTAGGGGGACCCCAGAGACCCAGTACTTC,CSARGTPETQYF
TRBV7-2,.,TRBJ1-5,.,TGTGCCAGCAGCTTATACTCTGGATCCAATCAGCCCCAGCATTTT,CASSLYSGSNQPQHF
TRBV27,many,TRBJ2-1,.,TGTGCCAGCAGTTATGGGTCCAACAATGAGCAGTTCTTC,CASSYGSNNEQFF
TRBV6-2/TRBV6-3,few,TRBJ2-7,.,TGTGCCAGCAGTGGACCGACGGCGAGGAGCTCCTACGAGCAGTACTTC,CASSGPTARSSYEQYF
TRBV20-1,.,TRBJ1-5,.,TGCAGTGCTAGATACGAGGGTAATCAGCCCCAGCATTTT,CSARYEGNQPQHF
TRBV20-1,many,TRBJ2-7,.,TGCAGTGCTTCGTCTACGGGACACCCCTACGAGCAGTACTTC,CSASSTGHPYEQYF
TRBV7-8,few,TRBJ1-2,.,TGTGCCAGCAGCTTAGCGCAAGGGAGAGATGGCTACACCTTC,CASSLAQGRDGYTF
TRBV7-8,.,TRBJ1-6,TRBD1,TGTGCCAGCAGCCAAGACAGGGCTGATTCACCCCTCCACTTT,CASSQDRADSPLHF
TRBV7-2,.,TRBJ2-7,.,TGTGCCAGCAGCCTCTCGACCGTTCTTTACGAGCAGTACTTC,CASSLSTVLYEQYF
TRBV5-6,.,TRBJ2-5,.,TGTGCCAGCAGCCCCGAAGGGTCAGAGACCCAGTACTTC,CASSPEGSETQYF
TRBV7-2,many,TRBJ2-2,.,TGTGCCAGCAAGCGTATGGAGGCCACCGGGGAGCTGTTTTTT,CASKRMEATGELFF
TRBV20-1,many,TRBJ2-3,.,TGCAGTGCTAGACAGCAGACTAGCACAGATACGCAGTATTTT,CSARQQTSTDTQYF
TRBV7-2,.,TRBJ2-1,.,TGTGCCAGCAGCTTAGCACAGGGAAGCTCCTACAATGAGCAGTTCTTC,CASSLAQGSSYNEQFF
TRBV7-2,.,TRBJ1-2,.,TGTGCCAGCAGCCCGGGAATATATGGCTACACCTTC,CASSPGIYGYTF
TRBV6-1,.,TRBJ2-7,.,TGTGCCAGCAGTGAAGGGGGCGAGCAGTACTTC,CASSEGGEQYF
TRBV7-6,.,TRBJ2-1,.,TGTGCCAGCAGCTTAGGATCGCCAGGGCCGTCCAGCTCCTACAATGAGCAGTTCTTC,CASSLGSPGPSSSYNEQFF
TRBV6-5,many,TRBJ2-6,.,TGTGCCAGCAGTTATTCCAGGGTTGGTGGGGCCAACGTCCTGACTTTC,CASSYSRVGGANVLTF
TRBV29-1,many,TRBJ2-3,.,TGCAGCTTCCTTGGGTCGGGCGATACGCAGTATTTT,CSFLGSGDTQYF
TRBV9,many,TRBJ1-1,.,TGTGCCAGCAGCGTAGCCGCGGGAGGGTACACCGAAGCTTTCTTT,CASSVAAGGYTEAFF
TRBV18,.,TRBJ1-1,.,TGTGCCAGCTCACCTACCCAGACGTTGGGTGAAGCTTTCTTT,CASSPTQTLGEAFF
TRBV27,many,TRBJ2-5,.,TGTGCCAGCAGTCTCCAGGGAGGTTGGGAGACCCAGTACTTC,CASSLQGGWETQYF
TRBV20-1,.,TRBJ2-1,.,TGCAGTGCCGCGAGGAGTCCCTCCTACAATGAGCAGTTCTTC,CSAARSPSYNEQFF
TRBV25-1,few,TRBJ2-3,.,TGTGCCAGCAGTGAGGACCCAGATACGCAGTATTTT,CASSEDPDTQYF
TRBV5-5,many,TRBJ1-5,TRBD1,TGTGCCAGCAGCTTCGGGACAGGCGAAGGGCCCCAGCATTTT,CASSFGTGEGPQHF
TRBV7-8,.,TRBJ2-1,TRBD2,TGTGCCAGCAGCCGCTATAGCGGGGCGGGGGGTGAGCAGTTCTTC,CASSRYSGAGGEQFF
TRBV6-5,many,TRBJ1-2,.,TGTGCCAGCAGTTACTCGAAGACTCGGGGCTACACCTTC,CASSYSKTRGYTF